Listed below are T cell receptor beta chains from one sample, sequenced in a study of blood T cells in healthy people across ages. TCRdb reanalysed the 5' RACE reads using MiXCR and keeps one entry per CDR3 protein. This sample carries more than 650,000 distinct CDR3 sequences, around 25% of them seen once, and the ten largest clones take 3%. This same sample was also part of a study on T cells of mothers and their children.

Sequenced sample: blood. Every receptor here comes from a boy aged 10-17 years in good health. Each CDR3 is given with its conserved first and last residue. The D gene is left open where the match is weak. Size is omitted from some rows. Given values are once, few, many or a class for expanded clones.

v_call	clone_size	d_call	j_call	cdr3_nt	cdr3_aa
TRBV6-1	few	TRBD1	TRBJ1-2	TGTGCCAGCAGTGAATCTTGGACAGGGGGAAACTATGGCTACACCTTC	CASSESWTGGNYGYTF
TRBV9	once	.	TRBJ2-7	TGTGCCAGCAGCGTAGAAACAGGGTACTCCTACGAGCAGTACTTC	CASSVETGYSYEQYF
TRBV6-1	.	.	TRBJ1-1	TGTGCCCCCGGGGTAAGGGGTCGCACTGAAGCTTTCTTT	CAPGVRGRTEAFF
TRBV14	few	.	TRBJ2-3	TGTGCCAGCAGCCCCCGGCCCCCCCCAGATACGCAGTATTTT	CASSPRPPPDTQYF
TRBV6-5	many	TRBD1	TRBJ1-5	TGTGCCAGCAGTTACTCCGGGACAGGGGATCAGCCCCAGCATTTT	CASSYSGTGDQPQHF
TRBV11-2	.	.	TRBJ2-1	TGTGCCAGCAGCTATTACGGATCACCTGCGGGGTCCCGAGGGTCCTACAATGAGCAGTTCTTC	CASSYYGSPAGSRGSYNEQFF
TRBV6-1	few	TRBD1	TRBJ1-4	TGTGCCAGCACCTATGGACAGGCTGCAACTAATGAAAAACTGTTTTTT	CASTYGQAATNEKLFF
TRBV28	.	.	TRBJ2-5	TGTGCCAGCAGTTTAGGGGAGGTTGGGGGTCAAGAGACCCAGTACTTC	CASSLGEVGGQETQYF
TRBV3-1	few	.	TRBJ2-5	TGTGCCAGCAGCCAAGATCAGAGGAGGGGACCCCCAGAGACCCAGTACTTC	CASSQDQRRGPPETQYF
TRBV10-1	few	.	TRBJ2-5	TGCGCCAGCAGCCCAGGGGATCAGCGGGAGACCCAGTACTTC	CASSPGDQRETQYF
TRBV7-2	few	.	TRBJ2-5	TGTGCCAGCAGCCCTCCCCTGACGGACGGACAAGAGACCCAGTACTTC	CASSPPLTDGQETQYF
TRBV20-1	many	.	TRBJ1-5	TGCAGTGCTCGATGGGGCAATCAGCCCCAGCATTTT	CSARWGNQPQHF
TRBV11-2	.	TRBD1	TRBJ2-7	TGCGCCAGCAGCACCCTACAGGGGGCTTTGACCTACGAGCAGTACTTC	CASSTLQGALTYEQYF
TRBV20-1	few	TRBD1	TRBJ1-2	TGCAGTGCTAGGCTTACCGGGACAGGGGAGAGGAAGCGTGGCTACACCTTC	CSARLTGTGERKRGYTF
TRBV15	few	.	TRBJ1-1	TGTGCCACCAGCAGAGATATGGGGGGCTACACTGAAGCTTTCTTT	CATSRDMGGYTEAFF
TRBV15	.	.	TRBJ1-1	TGTGCCACCAGCACCTCGGGGCTTGAAGCTTTCTTT	CATSTSGLEAFF